This entry features one T cell receptor beta chain sequence. CDR1 and CDR2 (germline): MNHEY, SMNVEV (reference sequence). The CDR3 has 14 residues. V shed 3 bases, J shed 8 bases, and the junction held 6 bases outside the gene matches. The data stem from a study of CD8 T cells in Susac syndrome. Reverse transcription of about 0.5 to 1 ug RNA was carried out with random hexamers. Via MiXCR, TCRdb re-called the immunoSEQ multiplex PCR reads, giving one row per CDR3 protein. Of a few hundred thousand distinct CDR3 sequences in the sample, approximately 85% are singletons; the top ten hold around 0.12%. This TCR was recovered from a human donor with multiple sclerosis. The rearrangement links TRBV27 to TRBJ1-4, with TRBD1 matching over 7 bases. The specimen sequenced was CD8+ T cells from PBMCs. The CDR3 region has the DNA TGTGCCAGCAGTTTGGGACAGTACGGAGAAAAACTGTTTTTT. It yields the protein CASSLGQYGEKLFF.